The text below deals with one T cell receptor beta chain. What it binds is unknown. The data were obtained in a study of T cell responses to AZD1222 COVID-19 vaccine. Findings of the study overall: Donors were largely white British and mainly female; clonal diversity was possibly underestimated. Nearly half of spike-specific TCRs reportedly target variant regions that are unmutated in the B.1.351 and B.1.1.7 variants. Only five or six AZD1222 recipients were seropositive at baseline. With two AZD1222 doses given, Spike-specific TCR breadth and depth both rose.

Profiled with immunoSEQ multiplex PCR; TCRdb holds only in-frame clones, not every one. The data contain tens of thousands of clones, around four fifths of them singletons. The CDR3 is made up of 15 amino acids. V was shortened by 5 bases and J by 6 bases, with 19 bases between the two germline ends. CDR1 is GTSNPN, CDR2 SVGIG, per germline (reference sequence). The V and J genes are TRBV30 and TRBJ2-2, with D possibly called TRBD1 or TRBD2 (5 bases each). The receptor was derived from an adult in good health. Sequencing was performed on peripheral blood, taken on day 0 of AZD1222 vaccination. As DNA, the CDR3 is TGTGCCTGGGTACTAGGGGAAGGGGCAGCCGGGGAGCTGTTTTTT. Translation: CAWVLGEGAAGELFF.